These 28 T cell receptor beta chains came from one sample sequenced in a study of T cells after yellow fever vaccination (dated by TCRdb to about 2019). Receptors were amplified or captured by 5' RACE. The instrument was an Illumina NovaSeq 6000. TCRdb ran its own pipeline on the public reads, namely fastp trimming at Q25 and MiXCR clone calling, and kept in-frame beta chains. CDR3 protein duplicates are merged, each entry listing the most common genes and DNA. The sample table holds about 220,000 distinct CDR3 sequences, of which about 3% were seen once. Under 3.5% of the sample is in the top ten clones. The treatment or condition label, as the study defines it: live attenuated yellow fever vaccine strain. Here the sequenced sample was CD4+ T cells sorted from PBMCs, taken 10 days after the yellow fever booster vaccination. The receptors originated from a man aged 18 to 30 who received the YFV17D yellow fever vaccine.

This clonotype was observed a handful of times. CDR3 coding DNA: TGTGCCAGCAGCCCGACCAGACAAGTACAGCAGTACTTC. Amino acids: CASSPTRQVQQYF. The chain carries TRBV7-9 and TRBJ2-7, with D unresolved. The V gene's germline CDR1 is SEHNR and CDR2 FQNEAQ (reference sequence). V shed 5 bases and J shed 8 bases, with 16 bases lying between them. The CDR3 length is 13 residues.

This clonotype was counted many times. The chain employs TRBV10-3 and TRBJ2-7; the D gene is possibly TRBD2 (5 bases). This CDR3 has 16 residues. Trimming took off 5 bases at V and 1 base at J, with 18 bases between the two ends. CDR1 ENHRY and CDR2 SYGVKD come from the germline V gene. In nucleotides, the CDR3 is TGTGCCATCAGTCAACGCGACAAAACGGGATCCTACGAGCAGTACTTC. Amino acid sequence: CAISQRDKTGSYEQYF.

V gene TRBV28 combines with J gene TRBJ1-1; 12 bases agree with TRBD1. CDR1 is MDHEN, CDR2 SYDVKM, per germline. There are 15 residues in the CDR3. Trimming took 6 bases from V and 10 from J; bases not matched to a gene: 12. This CDR3 is CASRLPGQGAFSAFF. The CDR3 DNA sequence: TGTGCCAGCAGACTCCCGGGACAGGGGGCTTTCTCAGCTTTCTTT.

This clonotype came up a few times. This rearrangement joins TRBV15 to TRBJ1-4; no definite D call. Looked up from germline, CDR1 is LNHNV and CDR2 is YYDKDF (reference sequence). The V and J ends lost 2 bases and 6 bases respectively, with 4 bases between them. The CDR3 spans 12 residues. CDR3 sequence (DNA): TGTGCCACCAGCAGAACGGATGAAAAACTGTTTTTT. This gives the protein CATSRTDEKLFF.

The chain is built from TRBV24-1 and TRBJ2-7; TRBD2 is a possible D gene (5 bases). V gave up 4 bases and J gave up 6 bases, with 12 bases separating them. The CDR3 length is 13 residues. CDR1 is KGHDR, CDR2 SFDVKD, per germline. CDR3: CATSEDSYSEQYF. The CDR3, as DNA: TGTGCCACCAGTGAGGACTCTTACTCCGAGCAGTACTTC.

This clonotype was picked up many times. The genes are TRBV5-6 and TRBJ1-1; unclear D gene. Per the germline V gene, CDR1 is SGHDT and CDR2 is YYEEEE. This CDR3 comprises 15 residues. Trimming took off 4 bases at V and 1 base at J, with 14 bases between the two ends. DNA for the CDR3: TGTGCCAGCAGCCCCCTACGTCTCAAGAACACTGAAGCTTTCTTT. This translates into CASSPLRLKNTEAFF.

This clonotype was seen repeatedly, ten times or more. The V call is TRBV9, the J call TRBJ1-1; D not resolved. The CDR3 length is 13 residues. V gave up 1 base and J gave up 1 base, with 5 bases separating them. Germline V gene sequence: CDR1 SGDLS, CDR2 YYNGEE. In DNA form, the CDR3 reads TGTGCCAGCAGCGTACACCCGAACACTGAAGCTTTCTTT. Amino acids: CASSVHPNTEAFF.

This clonotype appeared a few times. V gene TRBV5-1 combines with J gene TRBJ2-3; D is uncertain. The CDR3 consists of 14 residues. Per the germline V gene, CDR1 is SGHRS and CDR2 is YFSETQ. Trimming pared 1 base from V and 1 base from J, leaving 7 bases between. In DNA, the CDR3 is TGCGCCAGCAGCTTGAACACCGGCACAGATACGCAGTATTTT. Its protein is CASSLNTGTDTQYF.

Many counts were recorded for this clonotype. The chain links TRBV18 to TRBJ2-3; the D gene could be TRBD1 or TRBD2 (5 bases each). Germline values: CDR1 KGHSH, CDR2 LQKENI. The CDR3 loop spans 15 amino acids. Trimming took off 1 base at V and 2 bases at J, with 10 bases between the two ends. CDR3 protein: CASSPRDGYTDTQYF. DNA for the CDR3: TGTGCCAGCTCACCACGGGACGGCTACACAGATACGCAGTATTTT.

This clonotype was observed a handful of times. This chain uses TRBV5-4 with TRBJ2-7; a possible D gene is TRBD1 (6 bases). There are 15 residues in the CDR3. The V end was cut by 5 bases, the J end by 0 bases, with 15 bases between. Per the germline V gene, CDR1 is SGHNT and CDR2 is YYREEE (reference sequence). The CDR3 region has the DNA TGTGCCAGCAGTCAGGGGACGGATAGCTCCTACGAGCAGTACTTC. Translation gives CASSQGTDSSYEQYF.

The chain is built from TRBV7-2 and TRBJ2-5; 10 positions match TRBD2. Per the germline V gene, CDR1 is SGHTA and CDR2 is FQGNSA. This CDR3 comprises 17 residues. V shed 6 bases, J shed 5 bases, and the junction held 15 bases outside the gene matches. CDR3 DNA: TGTGCCAGCAGTACCGCGGTAGCGGGGGGCGGGGAGGAGACCCAGTACTTC. Its translation is CASSTAVAGGGEETQYF.

This clonotype turned up a few times. This rearrangement joins TRBV27 to TRBJ1-6; TRBD1 matches 7 bases. Losses at the gene ends were 3 bases for V and 10 bases for J; bases not matched to a gene: 6. This CDR3 is built from 14 residues. In germline, CDR1 is MNHEY, CDR2 SMNVEV (reference sequence). The CDR3 nucleotides read TGTGCCAGCAGTTTCAACAGGGGAGCCTCACCCCTCCACTTT. Protein product: CASSFNRGASPLHF.

The chain employs TRBV5-1 and TRBJ1-6; the match to TRBD1 covers 7 bases. Germline CDR1 is SGHRS and CDR2 is YFSETQ. This CDR3 has 17 residues. The V gene end was trimmed by 10 bases and the J gene end by 1 base; junction bases not matched to a gene: 14. CDR3 bases: TGCGCCTTCAGGACAGGAGAAACGGGTTCCTATAATTCACCCCTCCACTTT. Amino acids: CAFRTGETGSYNSPLHF.

This chain uses TRBV12-3 or TRBV12-4 with TRBJ1-1; perhaps TRBD1 as D (5 bases). The V end was cut by 10 bases, the J end by 8 bases, with 17 bases between. The CDR3 totals 12 residues. The CDR3 spells CATSLAGGEAFF. In nucleotides, the CDR3 is TGTGCCACCTCACTGGCGGGGGGGGAAGCTTTCTTT.

This clonotype was counted between two and nine times. The gene calls are TRBV29-1 and TRBJ2-5; tentatively, D is TRBD1 (8 bases). V was clipped by 7 bases and J by 5 bases, with 20 bases between them. Germline V lookup: CDR1 SQVTM, CDR2 ANQGSEA. This CDR3 comprises 14 residues. The CDR3 is CSATGGQGWETQYF. The CDR3 bases are TGCAGCGCCACGGGAGGACAGGGATGGGAGACCCAGTACTTC. The complete variable domain, with remaining parts taken from reference TRBV29-1 and TRBJ2-5, reads SAVISQKPSRDICQRGTSLTIQCQVDSQVTMMFWYRQQPGQSLTLIATANQGSEATYESGFVIDKFPISRPNLTFSTLTVSNMSPEDSSIYLCSATGGQGWETQYFGPGTRLLVL.

This clonotype was recorded at least ten times. The genes are TRBV2 and TRBJ1-6; 7 nucleotides line up with TRBD1. Germline V gives CDR1 SNHLY, CDR2 FYNNEI. The CDR3 extends over 15 amino acids. J lost 10 bases, V lost 8 bases, and 14 bases had no gene match. The CDR3 spells CASQQRRQGYSPLHF. The CDR3 region has the DNA TGTGCCAGCCAGCAACGGAGACAGGGATACTCACCCCTCCACTTT.

The chain uses TRBV10-2 and TRBJ1-3, with D possibly matching TRBD1 (6 bases). The CDR3 extends over 15 amino acids. Germline-derived CDR1 and CDR2 are WSHSY and SAAADI. V lost 6 bases, J lost 0 bases, and 12 bases lay in between. Written as DNA, the CDR3 is TGCGCCAGCAGGCCGACAGGTCTCTCTGGAAACACCATATATTTT. This sequence encodes CASRPTGLSGNTIYF.

Ten or more counts support this clonotype. The chain has TRBV12-3 or TRBV12-4 and TRBJ1-2; D uncertain. The CDR3 is 13 amino acids. Between the trimmed V and J ends, which lost 0 bases and 5 bases, there was a span of 7 bases. Here the CDR3 DNA reads TGTGCCAGCAGTTTAGCGCTTGGATATGGCTACACCTTC. As protein: CASSLALGYGYTF.

This clonotype has ten or more counts. This sequence joins TRBV5-5 and TRBJ1-3; D gene unclear. CDR1 SGHKS and CDR2 YYEKEE come from the germline V gene (reference sequence). The CDR3 contains 18 residues. V was cut by 0 bases and J by 0 bases, with 16 bases left in between. The CDR3 nucleotides are TGTGCCAGCAGCTTGGACGCTTATAGGGCTATCTCTGGAAACACCATATATTTT. This gives the protein CASSLDAYRAISGNTIYF.

This clonotype was counted a few times. V gene TRBV20-1 combines with J gene TRBJ1-5, with D maybe TRBD1 (5 bases). The CDR3 totals 17 residues. The germline V gene encodes CDR1 DFQATT and CDR2 SNEGSKA (reference sequence). Trimming removed 2 bases at V and 0 bases at J, with 17 bases between. The CDR3 DNA is TGCAGTGCTAGAAGCCCTACAGGAGAGGATAGCAATCAGCCCCAGCATTTT. It encodes CSARSPTGEDSNQPQHF.

The V gene is TRBV5-1, the J gene TRBJ2-7, with a tentative D call TRBD1 (5 bases). Trimming cost V 5 bases and J 0 bases, with 12 bases left between them. The CDR3 consists of 14 residues. CDR1 is SGHRS and CDR2 is YFSETQ in the germline V gene. CDR3 sequence reads: CASRDTLSSYEQYF. Written as DNA, the CDR3 is TGCGCCAGCAGGGACACCTTGAGCTCCTACGAGCAGTACTTC.

This clonotype was picked up a small number of times. CDR3 sequence (DNA): TGTGCCAGCAGTCCGGGCCCAGGGGGCTACGAGCAGTACTTC. Translated, it gives CASSPGPGGYEQYF. The V and J genes are TRBV6-5 and TRBJ2-7, with TRBD1 identical over 7 bases. J gave up 3 bases and V 5 bases, and 7 bases lay outside the gene matches. Germline V gene sequence: CDR1 MNHEY, CDR2 SVGAGI. The CDR3 is 14 residues long.

This clonotype was recorded at least ten times. This chain connects TRBV12-3 or TRBV12-4 to TRBJ2-2; the D gene is possibly TRBD2 (6 bases). The ends were cut back, 5 bases at V and 0 bases at J, with 10 bases in the middle. The CDR3 runs 15 residues. The CDR3 DNA follows: TGTGCCAGCAGTACCCGGGACTCGAACACCGGGGAGCTGTTTTTT. Its translation: CASSTRDSNTGELFF.

This clonotype was seen ten or more times. The chain employs TRBV15 and TRBJ2-7; D is undetermined. CDR3 length: 15 residues. The V and J ends lost 1 base and 0 bases respectively, with 10 bases between them. Germline V gene sequence: CDR1 LNHNV, CDR2 YYDKDF (reference sequence). CDR3 nucleotides: TGTGCCACCAGCAGAGTGAGGAGATCCTCCTACGAGCAGTACTTC. Amino acid sequence: CATSRVRRSSYEQYF.

This clonotype appeared a few times. The genes are TRBV13 and TRBJ1-6; D uncertain. This CDR3 has 13 residues. Trimming stripped 3 bases from V and 8 bases from J, with 8 bases between. CDR1 PRHDT and CDR2 FYEKMQ come from the germline V gene (reference sequence). The CDR3 DNA reads TGTGCCAGCAGCTTCCTCCGGGATTCACCCCTCCACTTT. Encoded protein: CASSFLRDSPLHF.

This clonotype was detected many times. The rearrangement joins TRBV4-2 to TRBJ2-3; D unclear. The CDR3 extends over 15 amino acids. Trimming took 1 base from V and 2 from J, leaving 10 bases between them. CDR1 and CDR2 (germline): LGHNA, YNFKEQ. Here the CDR3 reads CASSQVTAPTDTQYF. The CDR3 DNA reads TGTGCCAGCAGCCAAGTAACCGCCCCCACAGATACGCAGTATTTT.

The CDR3 DNA is TGTGCCAGCAGCACATCCGGGACAGCGTACGAGCAGTACTTC. Translating it yields CASSTSGTAYEQYF. The rearrangement uses TRBV5-4 and TRBJ2-7, with TRBD1 matching over 7 bases. CDR3 length equals 14 residues. With V trimmed by 4 bases and J by 4 bases, 8 bases remained unmatched. The germline gives CDR1 SGHNT, CDR2 YYREEE (reference sequence). Full variable domain (rest looked up from reference TRBV5-4 and TRBJ2-7): ETGVTQSPTHLIKTRGQQVTLRCSSQSGHNTVSWYQQALGQGPQFIFQYYREEENGRGNFPPRFSGLQFPNYSSELNVNALELDDSALYLCASSTSGTAYEQYFGPGTRLTVT.

There are many counts of this clonotype. The V gene is TRBV4-2, the J gene TRBJ2-1; 10 bases are shared with TRBD2. Germline V gives CDR1 LGHNA, CDR2 YNFKEQ. Unmatched junction bases numbered 6, after V lost 0 bases and J lost 4 bases. This CDR3 is 17 amino acids long. The CDR3, as DNA: TGTGCCAGCAGCCAAGACTTCCTAGCGGGGGCGTACAATGAGCAGTTCTTC. This sequence encodes CASSQDFLAGAYNEQFF.